A single sample gave rise to the 3 T cell receptor beta chains below, sequenced in a study of early T cells in non-severe SARS-CoV-2 infection. TCRdb redid the calling of the 5' RACE reads with MiXCR, one entry per CDR3 protein. The repertoire holds roughly 70,000 distinct CDR3 sequences, with around 14% as singletons. The sample comprised whole blood. The source of these receptors is an adult who was a healthcare worker with PCR-confirmed SARS-CoV-2 infection or an uninfected control (not recorded which).

In its sample, this clonotype was seen a few times. The chain links TRBV27 to TRBJ2-7, with 10 bases fitting TRBD2. Germline V gene data show CDR1 as MNHEY and CDR2 as SMNVEV (reference sequence). Losses at the gene ends were 1 base for V and 3 bases for J; bases not matched to a gene: 12. This CDR3 contains 18 residues. Here the CDR3 DNA reads TGTGCCAGCAGTTTATACGGGGCTAGCGGGAGACGTAACTACGAGCAGTACTTC. Encoded protein: CASSLYGASGRRNYEQYF.

This clonotype has a count of ten or more. This rearrangement joins TRBV20-1 to TRBJ2-1; TRBD2 matches 11 bases. The V gene's germline CDR1 is DFQATT and CDR2 SNEGSKA (reference sequence). With 8 bases clipped from V and 0 bases from J, the junction kept 3 bases outside the gene matches. This CDR3 spans 14 amino acids. The chain's CDR3 is CSNLAGGSYNEQFF. CDR3 sequence (DNA): TGCAGTAACCTAGCGGGAGGCTCCTACAATGAGCAGTTCTTC.

This clonotype was recorded at least ten times. The chain carries TRBV12-3 or TRBV12-4 and TRBJ1-6; D not resolved. V lost 3 bases and J lost 0, with 9 bases in between. There are 16 residues in the CDR3. In DNA form, the CDR3 reads TGTGCCAGCAGTTTGGCAGCTCTCTCCTATAATTCACCCCTCCACTTT. This translates into CASSLAALSYNSPLHF.